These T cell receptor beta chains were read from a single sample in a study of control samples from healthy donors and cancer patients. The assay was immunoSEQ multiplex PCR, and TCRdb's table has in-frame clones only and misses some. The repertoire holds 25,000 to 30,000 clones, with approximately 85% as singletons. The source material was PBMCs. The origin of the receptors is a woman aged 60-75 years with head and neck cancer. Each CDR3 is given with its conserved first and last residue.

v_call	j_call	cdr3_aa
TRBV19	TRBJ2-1	CASSPRGLNEQFF
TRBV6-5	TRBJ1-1	CASNKDRVDTEAFF
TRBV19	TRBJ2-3	CASSIEGTDTDTQYF
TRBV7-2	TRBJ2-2	CASSSDTGELFF
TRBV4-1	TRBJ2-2	CASSQDATSNTGELFF
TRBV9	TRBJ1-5	CASSAGPGDQPQHF
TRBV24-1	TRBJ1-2	CATSDGPGQGNYGYTF
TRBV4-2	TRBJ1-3	CASSPRGTGNTIYF
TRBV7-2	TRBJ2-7	CASSGGRMSYEQYF
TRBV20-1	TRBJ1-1	CSASRGPRGTEAFF
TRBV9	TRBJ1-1	CASSADRVGEAFF
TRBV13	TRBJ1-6	CASSFRRGDSPLHF
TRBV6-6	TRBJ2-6	CASSRRAPLSGANVLTF
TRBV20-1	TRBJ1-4	CSAEGSEKLFF
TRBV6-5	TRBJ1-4	CASSSSPGGNEKLFF
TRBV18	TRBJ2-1	CASSPTTGLGINEQFF
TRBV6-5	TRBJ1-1	CASSYSQGQAYTEAFF
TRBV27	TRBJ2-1	CASSQGLAGLVFF
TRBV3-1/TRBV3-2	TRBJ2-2	CASSQSHPGLVNTGELFF